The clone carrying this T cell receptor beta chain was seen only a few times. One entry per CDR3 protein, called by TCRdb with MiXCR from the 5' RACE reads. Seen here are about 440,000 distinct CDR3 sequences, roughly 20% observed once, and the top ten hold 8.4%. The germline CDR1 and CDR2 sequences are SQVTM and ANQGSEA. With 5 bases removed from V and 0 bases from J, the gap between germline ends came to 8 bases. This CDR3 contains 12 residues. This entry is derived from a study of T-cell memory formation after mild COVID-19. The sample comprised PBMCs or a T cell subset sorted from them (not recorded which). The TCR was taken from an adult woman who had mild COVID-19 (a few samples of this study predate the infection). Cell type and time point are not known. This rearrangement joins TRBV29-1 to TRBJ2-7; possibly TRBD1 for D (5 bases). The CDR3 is CSVRQFSYEQYF. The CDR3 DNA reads TGCAGCGTTCGACAGTTCTCCTACGAGCAGTACTTC.